The source of this T cell receptor beta chain is a study of CD8+ T cells in alopecia areata. Overall study findings and caveats: Elevated clonality characterized lesional scalp relative to normal scalp, particularly in alopecia totalis/universalis. Sharing of TCRs across patients appeared less clear than in mice, possibly for HLA-related reasons.

To note about this clone: The antigen is not known.

CDR1 is MDHEN and CDR2 is SYDVKM in the germline V gene. Trimming left V 2 bases short and J 8 bases short, with 12 bases between. This CDR3 contains 13 residues. cDNA prepared by RNA extraction and subsequent reverse transcription served as the template for sequencing. TCRdb keeps only in-frame clones here, not all; method: immunoSEQ multiplex PCR. This sample carries about 110,000 clones, 50% to 60% of them seen once, and the ten largest clones take roughly 25%. In alopecia areata patients, both lesional scalp punch biopsies and peripheral blood were collected. The sorting of PBMCs gave CD4+ and CD8+ T cells.

The chain employs TRBV28 and TRBJ1-2; the D gene is possibly TRBD1 (5 bases). The specimen sequenced was NKG2D-low CD8+ T cells sorted from blood. The sequence came from a human donor with alopecia areata. This chain's CDR3 is CASSLGRGAGYTF. In nucleotides, the CDR3 is TGTGCCAGCAGTTTAGGAAGGGGCGCGGGCTACACCTTC.